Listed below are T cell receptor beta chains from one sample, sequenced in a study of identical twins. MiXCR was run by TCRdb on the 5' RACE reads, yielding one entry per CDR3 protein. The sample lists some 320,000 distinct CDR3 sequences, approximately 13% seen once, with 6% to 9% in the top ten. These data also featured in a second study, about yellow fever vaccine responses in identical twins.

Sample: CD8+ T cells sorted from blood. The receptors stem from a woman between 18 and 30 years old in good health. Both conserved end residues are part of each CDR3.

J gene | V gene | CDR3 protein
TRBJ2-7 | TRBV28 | CASSKDKYEQYF
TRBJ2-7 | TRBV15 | CATSHGITYEQYF
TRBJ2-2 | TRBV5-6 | CASSVLGPGELFF
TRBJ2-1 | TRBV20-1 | CSARDRGTSVEQFF
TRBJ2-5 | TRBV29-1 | CSVSGMLLGGTQYF
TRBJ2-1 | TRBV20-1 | CSARDGAWGSNEQFF
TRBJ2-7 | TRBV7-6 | CASSLFGSTYEQYF
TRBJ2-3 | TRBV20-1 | CSAREDGAGGETDTQYF
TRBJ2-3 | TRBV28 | CASSLTLPAGGTDTQYF
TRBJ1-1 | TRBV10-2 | CASSEERLVYAGPTEAFF
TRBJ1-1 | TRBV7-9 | CASSLFRTEAFF
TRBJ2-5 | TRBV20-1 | CSAPSRGRERGETQYF
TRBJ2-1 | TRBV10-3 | CASGLANDEQFF
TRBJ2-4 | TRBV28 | CASSFRNIQYF
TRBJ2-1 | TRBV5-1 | CASTWESGGEQFF
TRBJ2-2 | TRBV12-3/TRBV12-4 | CASSRRESTGELFF
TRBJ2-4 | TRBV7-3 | CASSLGVGAKNIQYF
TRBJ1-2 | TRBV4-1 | CASSQVGEGYGYTF
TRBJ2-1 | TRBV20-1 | CSASTGLSSYNEQFF
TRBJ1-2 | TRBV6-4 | CASSVKPGHNYGYTF
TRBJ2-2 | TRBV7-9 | CASSPPRGPNTGELFF
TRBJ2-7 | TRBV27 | CASRGPEQYF
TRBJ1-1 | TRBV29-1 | CSVDRTAEAFF